This entry concerns a single TCR beta chain. Its antigen specificity is not known. Base qualities are missing; no much larger clone stands one base away. The CDR1 and CDR2 encoded by the germline V gene are ENHRY and SYGVKD. V drops 0 bases and J drops 9 bases, leaving 12 bases in between. The CDR3, from cysteine to phenylalanine, totals 14 residues. The only DNA kept is the CDR3, 42 bases in frame from the first base. These data come from a study of T cell changes during pregnancy in multiple sclerosis (dated by TCRdb to between 2019 and 2020). For the wider study: Changes in the T cell repertoire over the course of pregnancy were examined in this study in women with multiple sclerosis.

Libraries were made using the immunoSEQ multiplex PCR assay. The clones in this table, taken by TCRdb from immuneACCESS, are in-frame only. Not every clone is retained; where verified, under half of the shortfall comes from an unresolved V gene, and the cause of the rest is unknown. The sample includes about 38,000 clones, with around 90% observed a single time. About 0.37% of the sample belongs to the ten largest clones. The sequences come from CD4+ T cells from peripheral blood mononuclear cells, collected after pregnancy. The sequence joins TRBV10-3 to TRBJ1-5; the D gene lacks a confident call. This sequence was found in a female donor in good health, enrolled as a control in a pregnancy study. The CDR3 region: CAISESTALSPQHF. The sequence in DNA is TGTGCCATCAGTGAGTCCACAGCCCTATCGCCCCAGCATTTT.